Below are 29 T cell receptor beta chains sequenced from a single sample in a study of blood T cell repertoires in COVID-19. The protocol was immunoSEQ multiplex PCR, while the TCRdb copy is restricted to in-frame clones and leaves out a portion. The sample has more than 90,000 clones, roughly 84% seen once. The sample consisted of peripheral blood. The source of these receptors is a man aged 40-49 years with acute or convalescent COVID-19.

The J gene is TRBJ2-1, the V gene TRBV5-6, with unresolved D. Per germline, CDR1 SGHDT and CDR2 YYEEEE. The CDR3 runs 13 residues. Trimming removed 6 bases at V and 6 bases at J, with 13 bases between. CDR3 sequence reads: CASNLWAFNEQFF. CDR3 nucleotides: TGTGCCAGCAACTTATGGGCTTTCAATGAGCAGTTCTTC.

The chain employs TRBV6-5 and TRBJ2-3; D remains ambiguous. The germline V gene has CDR1 MNHEY and CDR2 SVGAGI. Trimming removed 6 bases from V and 3 bases from J, with 16 bases in between. The CDR3 is 15 residues long. This CDR3 reads CASRPFAVVTDTQYF. DNA of the CDR3: TGTGCCAGCAGGCCTTTCGCGGTGGTGACAGATACGCAGTATTTT.

This clone was seen a single time. The rearrangement links TRBV6-5 to TRBJ1-6, with 7 bases matching TRBD1. CDR3 length: 15 residues. V gave up 6 bases and J gave up 8 bases; unmatched junction bases: 10. Looked up from germline, CDR1 is MNHEY and CDR2 is SVGAGI. In DNA form, the CDR3 reads TGTGCCAGCAGCCGGACAGGCCGAGGGGATTCACCCCTCCACTTT. Amino acids: CASSRTGRGDSPLHF.

This clone was recorded only once. This chain uses TRBV7-8 with TRBJ2-3; 9 nucleotides match TRBD2. This CDR3 is built from 16 residues. Germline values: CDR1 SGHVS, CDR2 FQNEAQ. Losses at the gene ends were 5 bases for V and 1 base for J; bases not matched to a gene: 7. This CDR3 is CASSIFSSGGTDTQYF. CDR3 sequence (DNA): TGTGCCAGCAGCATATTCTCTAGCGGGGGCACAGATACGCAGTATTTT.

The chain recombines TRBV16 with TRBJ2-1, with D perhaps matching TRBD2 (6 bases). CDR1 and CDR2 from the germline V gene are KGHSY and FQNENV. Trimming took off 0 bases at V and 10 bases at J, with 13 bases between the two ends. There are 14 residues in the CDR3. CDR3 sequence reads: CASSQSRGAGEQFF. As DNA, the CDR3 is TGTGCCAGCAGCCAATCTCGAGGGGCGGGGGAGCAGTTCTTC. The whole variable domain, filled in from reference TRBV16 and TRBJ2-1, reads GEEVAQTPKHLVRGEGQKAKLYCAPIKGHSYVFWYQQVLKNEFKFLISFQNENVFDETGMPKERFSAKCLPNSPCSLEIQATKLEDSAVYFCASSQSRGAGEQFFGPGTRLTVL.

This chain uses TRBV7-3 with TRBJ2-7, with TRBD2 matching over 14 bases. Germline V CDR1 and CDR2: SGHTA, FQGTGA. The trim removed 0 bases at V and 5 bases at J, leaving 0 bases unmatched. This CDR3 is built from 15 residues. CDR3 DNA sequence: TGTGCCAGCAGCTTAACGGGACTAGCGGGAGACGAGCAGTACTTC. Protein product: CASSLTGLAGDEQYF.

CDR3 loop: CASSLIGGGLYGYTF. CDR3 in DNA: TGTGCCAGCAGCTTGATCGGGGGTGGTCTGTATGGCTACACCTTC. This chain joins TRBV7-2 and TRBJ1-2; D possibly corresponds to TRBD1 (5 bases). Germline lookup yields CDR1 SGHTA and CDR2 FQGNSA. Trimming removed 3 bases at V and 5 bases at J, with 16 bases between. CDR3 size: 15 residues.

The chain carries TRBV5-5 and TRBJ2-7, with D possibly TRBD2 on 6 matching bases. Germline lookup yields CDR1 SGHKS and CDR2 YYEKEE (reference sequence). The CDR3 is made up of 15 amino acids. V was shortened by 0 bases and J by 2 bases, with 12 bases between the two germline ends. This CDR3 is CASSLGLALTYEQYF. In DNA, the CDR3 is TGTGCCAGCAGCTTGGGGCTAGCGTTGACCTACGAGCAGTACTTC.

The rearrangement uses TRBV5-1 and TRBJ2-2, with D perhaps matching TRBD2 (5 bases). V gave up 4 bases and J gave up 2 bases, with 18 bases separating them. The length of the CDR3 is 17 residues. Germline V lookup: CDR1 SGHRS, CDR2 YFSETQ. CDR3 sequence: CASSPGFIPLNTGELFF. In nucleotides, the CDR3 is TGCGCCAGCAGCCCGGGATTTATCCCCTTAAACACCGGGGAGCTGTTTTTT.

The chain recombines TRBV28 with TRBJ2-3, with TRBD2 identical over 16 bases. This CDR3 has 16 residues. Trimming removed 6 bases from V and 5 bases from J; junction bases left unmatched: 5. Per germline, CDR1 MDHEN and CDR2 SYDVKM. The chain's CDR3 is CASSRGLAGGQDTQYF. The CDR3 region has the DNA TGTGCCAGCAGCCGGGGACTAGCGGGAGGGCAAGATACGCAGTATTTT.

The chain uses TRBV3-1 (or the pseudogene TRBV3-2) and TRBJ2-1; TRBD2 matches 14 bases. Germline CDR1 reads LGHDT; CDR2 reads YNNKEL (reference sequence). The CDR3 has 15 amino acids. V dropped 6 bases and J dropped 10; count of bases not matched to a gene: 8. CDR3 residues: CASRSPGTSGSEQFF. The DNA for the CDR3 is TGTGCCAGCAGGTCCCCCGGGACTAGCGGGAGCGAGCAGTTCTTC.

This chain joins TRBV7-9 and TRBJ1-2; the D gene is possibly TRBD1 (5 bases). Between the trimmed V and J ends, which lost 3 bases and 4 bases, there was a span of 12 bases. Germline V gene lookup returns CDR1 SEHNR and CDR2 FQNEAQ (reference sequence). The CDR3 sequence is 14 residues long. Written as DNA, the CDR3 is TGTGCCAGCAGCTTGGCAGGGATAACCTATGGCTACACCTTC. It codes for CASSLAGITYGYTF.

The J gene is TRBJ1-4, the V gene TRBV10-2; TRBD1 matches 9 bases. The ends lost 6 bases at V and 8 bases at J; junction bases unmatched: 10. The CDR3 runs to 15 residues. Per the germline V gene, CDR1 is WSHSY and CDR2 is SAAADI. The CDR3: CASSLSGTGPEKLFF. CDR3 coding DNA: TGCGCCAGCAGCCTATCCGGGACAGGGCCCGAAAAACTGTTTTTT.

A word on this clone: Other DNA sequences from this sample encode an identical CDR3 as well. The rearrangement uses TRBV7-2 and TRBJ1-1, with TRBD1 matching over 9 bases. V gave up 3 bases and J gave up 4 bases; unmatched junction bases: 0. CDR1 is SGHTA and CDR2 is FQGNSA in the germline V gene. The CDR3 totals 13 residues. The CDR3 is CASSLTGGTEAFF. The CDR3 DNA reads as TGTGCCAGCAGCTTGACAGGGGGCACTGAAGCTTTCTTT.

This clone was found once. V and J are TRBV9 and TRBJ1-2, with 9 nucleotides matching TRBD1. The V gene's germline CDR1 is SGDLS and CDR2 YYNGEE. This CDR3 comprises 18 residues. Trimming removed 3 bases from V and 4 bases from J; junction bases left unmatched: 16. This chain's CDR3 is CASSDQNIHRGRGYGYTF. Here the CDR3 DNA reads TGTGCCAGCAGCGACCAGAATATCCACAGGGGGCGCGGCTATGGCTACACCTTC.

The chain links TRBV4-2 to TRBJ1-2; 7 bases map to TRBD1. The CDR3 has 14 amino acids. CDR1 and CDR2 from the germline V gene are LGHNA and YNFKEQ. The ends lost 2 bases at V and 3 bases at J; junction bases unmatched: 3. The CDR3 protein is CASSQNRGDYGYTF. CDR3 bases: TGTGCCAGCAGCCAAAACAGGGGAGACTATGGCTACACCTTC.

This sequence joins TRBV7-3 and TRBJ2-1; 8 bases agree with TRBD2. Germline CDR1 and CDR2: SGHTA and FQGTGA. The CDR3 has 16 amino acids. V lost 2 bases to trimming and J lost 3 bases; unmatched junction nucleotides: 6. CDR3 bases: TGTGCCAGCAGCTTAGGGCGCGGGGGGAACTACAATGAGCAGTTCTTC. It yields the protein CASSLGRGGNYNEQFF.

J is TRBJ2-3 and V is TRBV7-2, with TRBD1 identical over 7 bases. This CDR3 has 15 amino acids. After removal of 6 bases from V and 1 base from J, the junction contained 7 bases not matched to a gene. Germline lookup yields CDR1 SGHTA and CDR2 FQGNSA. As DNA, the CDR3 is TGTGCCAGCAGAACAGGGGTATCTGGCACAGATACGCAGTATTTT. Translation: CASRTGVSGTDTQYF.

The chain joins TRBV29-1 to TRBJ2-1; D possibly corresponds to TRBD1 (6 bases). Germline loops: CDR1 SQVTM, CDR2 ANQGSEA. The CDR3 is 14 residues long. V lost 4 bases and J 3 bases, leaving 13 bases between the germline ends. CDR3 DNA: TGCAGCGTTGGTTCAGGGGCGAACTACAATGAGCAGTTCTTC. The encoded protein is CSVGSGANYNEQFF.

The V gene is TRBV7-2, the J gene TRBJ2-1; 12 bases are shared with TRBD2. CDR1 and CDR2 (germline): SGHTA, FQGNSA. V lost 6 bases, J lost 7 bases, and 7 bases stayed unmatched. The CDR3 is 15 residues long. The CDR3 nucleotides are TGTGCCAGCAGGCCTCTAGCGGGGGGGAGGAATGAGCAGTTCTTC. This gives the protein CASRPLAGGRNEQFF.

The chain carries TRBV6-1 and TRBJ1-5; possible D gene TRBD1, 5 bases. This CDR3 has 15 amino acids. V was cut by 2 bases and J by 6 bases, with 14 bases left in between. CDR1 and CDR2 (germline): MNHNS, SASEGT. CDR3 bases: TGTGCCAGCAGTGAACGGAGGGCAGGGACTCAGCCCCAGCATTTT. Protein sequence: CASSERRAGTQPQHF.

The chain carries TRBV5-1 and TRBJ2-1, with TRBD2 matching over 8 bases. V shed 0 bases, J shed 8 bases, and the junction held 7 bases outside the gene matches. The CDR3 totals 15 residues. In germline, CDR1 is SGHRS, CDR2 YFSETQ. As DNA, the CDR3 is TGCGCCAGCAGCTTGGAGGGACTAGTTGGTGATGAGCAGTTCTTC. It translates to CASSLEGLVGDEQFF.

The CDR3 nucleotides read TGTGCCAGCAGCTTTGGACAGGGGGCGCAAAATGAGCAGTTCTTC. Amino acid sequence: CASSFGQGAQNEQFF. The rearrangement joins TRBV7-9 to TRBJ2-1; 11 bases align to TRBD1. Germline V gene sequence: CDR1 SEHNR, CDR2 FQNEAQ (reference sequence). J was trimmed by 7 bases and V by 3 bases; bases with no gene match: 5. The CDR3 runs 15 residues.

J is TRBJ1-2 and V is TRBV28; perhaps TRBD1 as D (5 bases). Germline V CDR1 and CDR2: MDHEN, SYDVKM. V was clipped by 1 base and J by 5 bases, with 14 bases between them. There are 15 residues in the CDR3. The CDR3 region is CASSLSLGSGYGYTF. CDR3 DNA sequence: TGTGCCAGCAGTTTATCTCTGGGCTCAGGGTATGGCTACACCTTC.

The chain links TRBV10-2 to TRBJ2-5; tentatively, D is TRBD1 (6 bases). The CDR3 sequence is 13 residues long. V lost 6 bases, J lost 1 base, and 9 bases lay in between. The germline V gene encodes CDR1 WSHSY and CDR2 SAAADI. This CDR3 reads CASSGTRQETQYF. The CDR3 nucleotides are TGCGCCAGCAGCGGGACACGCCAAGAGACCCAGTACTTC.

The chain employs TRBV19 and TRBJ2-7; possible D gene TRBD2, 6 bases. CDR3 size: 14 residues. V was cut by 5 bases and J by 3 bases, with 14 bases left in between. Germline CDR1 LNHDA, CDR2 SQIVND (reference sequence). DNA for the CDR3: TGTGCCAGTAGTTCTCCTCGGGGGTTCTACGAGCAGTACTTC. Translation: CASSSPRGFYEQYF.

The chain joins TRBV6-1 to TRBJ2-5; 10 bases are shared with TRBD2. V shed 2 bases and J 3 bases; nucleotides not matched to a gene: 12. Germline lookup yields CDR1 MNHNS and CDR2 SASEGT. The CDR3 length is 18 residues. The CDR3 DNA follows: TGTGCCAGCAGTGAAATTTGGAGGCTAGCGGGAGAAAAAGAGACCCAGTACTTC. Its translation: CASSEIWRLAGEKETQYF.

The chain uses TRBV28 and TRBJ2-7, with D tentatively TRBD1 (5 bases). The length of the CDR3 is 13 residues. Per the germline V gene, CDR1 is MDHEN and CDR2 is SYDVKM. V was pared by 5 bases and J by 3 bases, with 11 bases between. This CDR3 reads CASSPPTVYEQYF. The CDR3 coding sequence is TGTGCCAGCAGTCCCCCGACAGTCTACGAGCAGTACTTC.

The rearrangement links TRBV6-5 to TRBJ2-1; 9 positions agree with TRBD2. The CDR3 loop spans 16 amino acids. V dropped 2 bases and J dropped 7; count of bases not matched to a gene: 9. CDR1 and CDR2 from the germline V gene are MNHEY and SVGAGI. The CDR3 coding sequence is TGTGCCAGCAGTTACACGGAGGCTAGCGGGATGAATGAGCAGTTCTTC. Protein product: CASSYTEASGMNEQFF.